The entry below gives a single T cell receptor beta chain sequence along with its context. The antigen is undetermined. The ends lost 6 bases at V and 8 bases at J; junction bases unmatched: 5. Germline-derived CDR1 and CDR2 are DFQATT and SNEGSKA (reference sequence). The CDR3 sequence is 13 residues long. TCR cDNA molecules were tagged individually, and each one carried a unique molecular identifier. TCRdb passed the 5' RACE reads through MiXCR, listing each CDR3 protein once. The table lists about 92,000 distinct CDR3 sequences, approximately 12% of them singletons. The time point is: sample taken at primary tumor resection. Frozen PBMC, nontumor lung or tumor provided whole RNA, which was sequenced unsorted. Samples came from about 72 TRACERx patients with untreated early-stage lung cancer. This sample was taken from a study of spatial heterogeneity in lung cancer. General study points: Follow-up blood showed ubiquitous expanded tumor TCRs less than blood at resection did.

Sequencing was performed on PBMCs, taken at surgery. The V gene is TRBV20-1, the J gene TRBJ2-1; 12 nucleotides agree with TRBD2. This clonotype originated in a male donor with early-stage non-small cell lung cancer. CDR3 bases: TGCAGTGCCCCGACTAGCGGGAGTTATGAGCAGTTCTTC. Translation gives CSAPTSGSYEQFF.